These 31 T cell receptor beta chains were all obtained from the same sample, sequenced in a study of T cell responses to AZD1222 COVID-19 vaccine. Method: immunoSEQ multiplex PCR; TCRdb's copy keeps in-frame clones and lacks some. The sample lists around 160,000 clones, roughly 92% occurring once. This specimen consisted of peripheral blood, obtained 28 days after the second AZD1222 dose. The origin of the receptors is an adult who received the AZD1222 COVID-19 vaccine.

V usage is TRBV21-1 and J usage is TRBJ2-1; the listed D gene, TRBD1, was not tested against the DNA. TRBV21-1 is labeled a pseudogene. This CDR3 comprises 16 residues. The CDR3 region is CASSKTPGQGWNEQFF. CDR3 nucleotide sequence: TGTGCCAGCAGCAAGACTCCGGGACAGGGGTGGAATGAGCAGTTCTTC.

For this clone: Other DNA sequences from this sample encode an identical CDR3 as well. The J gene is TRBJ1-4, the V gene TRBV28; 9 nucleotides match TRBD1. Germline loops: CDR1 MDHEN, CDR2 SYDVKM. After removal of 3 bases from V and 8 bases from J, the junction contained 4 bases not matched to a gene. CDR3 length: 14 residues. The CDR3 DNA reads TGTGCCAGCAGTTTGGGACAGGGTCGGGAAAAACTGTTTTTT. This codes for CASSLGQGREKLFF.

V gene TRBV30 combines with J gene TRBJ2-7; 9 bases map to TRBD2. J was trimmed by 2 bases and V by 4 bases; bases with no gene match: 6. Germline V CDR1 and CDR2: GTSNPN, SVGIG (reference sequence). CDR3 size: 14 residues. The CDR3 is CAWTSGRYAYEQYF. Written as DNA, the CDR3 is TGTGCCTGGACCAGCGGGAGGTACGCCTACGAGCAGTACTTC.

On this clone itself: At the DNA level, this CDR3 is encoded by other sequences in the same sample as well. The chain combines TRBV6-5 with TRBJ1-3; unclear D gene. CDR1 and CDR2 (germline): MNHEY, SVGAGI. The V gene lost 0 bases and the J gene lost 1 base, with 10 bases spanning the gap. This CDR3 has 16 residues. For the CDR3, the DNA is TGTGCCAGCAGTTACTCGAATCGGGGATCTGGAAACACCATATATTTT. Its translation is CASSYSNRGSGNTIYF.

The rearrangement links TRBV15 to TRBJ1-3; no definite D call. The CDR3 totals 12 residues. V was cut by 9 bases and J by 0 bases, with 6 bases left in between. CDR1 is LNHNV, CDR2 YYDKDF, per germline (reference sequence). The CDR3 loop is CATIGSGNTIYF. The CDR3 DNA follows: TGTGCCACAATAGGCTCTGGAAACACCATATATTTT.

The gene calls are TRBV7-2 and TRBJ1-5; D remains unclear. Trimming cost V 1 base and J 0 bases, with 10 bases left between them. Germline V gene sequence: CDR1 SGHTA, CDR2 FQGNSA. The CDR3 loop spans 16 amino acids. CDR3 residues: CASSLGARASNQPQHF. Here the CDR3 DNA reads TGTGCCAGCAGCTTAGGCGCGAGGGCTAGCAATCAGCCCCAGCATTTT.

The chain combines TRBV11-2 with TRBJ2-7; D is possibly TRBD2 (5 bases). V gave up 5 bases and J gave up 6 bases, with 20 bases separating them. The CDR3 runs to 15 residues. Germline CDR1 reads SGHAT; CDR2 reads FQNNGV. DNA of the CDR3: TGTGCCAGCAGCCCAAAAGCGGTATTGGCTTTCGAGCAGTACTTC. Protein: CASSPKAVLAFEQYF.

This chain connects TRBV21-1 to TRBJ1-4; TRBD1 reflects the table's D call only, with no check against the DNA. TRBV21-1 is tagged as a pseudogene. The CDR3 spans 17 residues. The CDR3 sequence: CASSKPYRGGSNEKLFF. In DNA, the CDR3 is TGTGCCAGCAGCAAGCCGTACAGGGGGGGTTCTAATGAAAAACTGTTTTTT.

The chain combines TRBV19 with TRBJ2-1, with 8 positions matching TRBD2. The CDR3 consists of 16 residues. Per germline, CDR1 LNHDA and CDR2 SQIVND (reference sequence). V lost 10 bases, J lost 6 bases, and 17 bases stayed unmatched. The CDR3 DNA reads as TGTGCCACATCAACAGCCATCGCGGGAGGAGGCAATGAGCAGTTCTTC. This gives the protein CATSTAIAGGGNEQFF.

V usage is TRBV6-2 or TRBV6-3 and J usage is TRBJ2-7; 7 bases align to TRBD2. The CDR3 extends over 14 amino acids. The V gene end was trimmed by 5 bases and the J gene end by 4 bases; junction bases not matched to a gene: 8. Germline CDR1 MNHEY, CDR2 SVGEGT. DNA for the CDR3: TGTGCCAGCAGTGGTGGCGGGAGACAGTACGAGCAGTACTTC. It codes for CASSGGGRQYEQYF.

The chain is built from TRBV18 and TRBJ2-7; tentatively, D is TRBD1 or TRBD2 (5 bases each). V was pared by 3 bases and J by 4 bases, with 16 bases between. The CDR3 consists of 15 residues. Germline-derived CDR1 and CDR2 are KGHSH and LQKENI. CDR3 amino acids: CASSPGPRDRYEQYF. CDR3 in DNA: TGTGCCAGCTCACCTGGACCGAGGGACCGTTACGAGCAGTACTTC.

The V gene is TRBV5-6, the J gene TRBJ1-2, with no clear D. The V and J ends lost 6 bases and 5 bases respectively, with 17 bases between them. Germline-derived CDR1 and CDR2 are SGHDT and YYEEEE. The CDR3 has 14 residues. The CDR3 sequence: CASTPTVGEYGYTF. The CDR3 nucleotides read TGTGCCAGCACCCCAACGGTCGGGGAATATGGCTACACCTTC.

This chain connects TRBV27 to TRBJ2-3; 7 nucleotides align to TRBD2. V lost 3 bases and J lost 0; bases outside the gene matches: 0. The CDR3 totals 14 residues. CDR1 and CDR2 from the germline V gene are MNHEY and SMNVEV (reference sequence). CDR3 DNA: TGTGCCAGCAGTTTTAGCGGGAGCACAGATACGCAGTATTTT. It specifies CASSFSGSTDTQYF.

V gene TRBV7-6 combines with J gene TRBJ2-3; D call uncertain. V lost 5 bases, J lost 0 bases, and 12 bases lay in between. The germline gives CDR1 SGHVS, CDR2 FNYEAQ. CDR3 length: 15 residues. This CDR3 is CASSPIRGSTDTQYF. The CDR3 nucleotides are TGTGCCAGCAGCCCAATCCGCGGAAGCACAGATACGCAGTATTTT.

In DNA, the CDR3 is TGCGCCAGCAGCTTGGTGCTAGCGGGATCCGGAGAGCAGTTCTTC. Its protein is CASSLVLAGSGEQFF. This chain links TRBV5-1 with TRBJ2-1, with TRBD2 identical over 9 bases. The germline CDR1 and CDR2 sequences are SGHRS and YFSETQ. The CDR3 runs 15 residues. Trimming took 0 bases from V and 10 from J; bases not matched to a gene: 8.

V is TRBV30 and J is TRBJ1-3, with 9 bases lining up with TRBD1. Germline V gene lookup returns CDR1 GTSNPN and CDR2 SVGIG (reference sequence). V was pared by 3 bases and J by 0 bases, with 9 bases of the junction left unmatched. The CDR3 has 17 amino acids. The CDR3 here is CAWSPGTGTNSGNTIYF. The CDR3 coding sequence is TGTGCCTGGAGCCCCGGGACAGGGACAAACTCTGGAAACACCATATATTTT.

This chain uses TRBV7-9 with TRBJ2-1; D perhaps matches TRBD2 (5 bases). V was shortened by 5 bases and J by 0 bases, with 11 bases between the two germline ends. This CDR3 region has 15 residues. The germline V gene encodes CDR1 SEHNR and CDR2 FQNEAQ (reference sequence). The CDR3 DNA is TGTGCCAGCAGCCCTAGGAGGAGCTCCTACAATGAGCAGTTCTTC. This translates into CASSPRRSSYNEQFF.

V is TRBV25-1 and J is TRBJ2-1, with 7 positions matching TRBD2. Per the germline V gene, CDR1 is MGHDK and CDR2 is SYGVNS. This CDR3 region has 16 residues. V lost 5 bases, J lost 5 bases, and 12 bases stayed unmatched. The DNA for the CDR3 is TGTGCCAGCAGTACAGCGGCGGGCGGGAGCAACAATGAGCAGTTCTTC. Protein product: CASSTAAGGSNNEQFF.

The chain is built from TRBV7-9 and TRBJ2-5; D is possibly TRBD2 (6 bases). The CDR3 length is 18 residues. Per the germline V gene, CDR1 is SEHNR and CDR2 is FQNEAQ (reference sequence). V dropped 6 bases and J dropped 0 bases, with 23 bases sitting between them. For the CDR3, the DNA is TGTGCCAGCAGTCCCGCGGGACTGACTGGGAGGTACCAAGAGACCCAGTACTTC. It specifies CASSPAGLTGRYQETQYF.

This chain uses TRBV18 with TRBJ2-2; 7 positions agree with TRBD1. CDR3 size: 15 residues. V shed 3 bases, J shed 5 bases, and the junction held 6 bases outside the gene matches. The germline V gene has CDR1 KGHSH and CDR2 LQKENI. CDR3 amino acids: CASSPATGSTGELFF. In nucleotides, the CDR3 is TGTGCCAGCTCACCGGCGACAGGGAGTACCGGGGAGCTGTTTTTT.

The chain has TRBV6-2 or TRBV6-3 and TRBJ1-1; D unclear. V was clipped by 5 bases and J by 7 bases, with 14 bases between them. CDR1 is MNHEY and CDR2 is SVGEGT in the germline V gene. This CDR3 region has 13 residues. The CDR3 DNA reads as TGTGCCAGCAGTAATCCGGGAAGCATTGAAGCTTTCTTT. Amino acids: CASSNPGSIEAFF.

The chain uses TRBV7-3 and TRBJ2-4; 7 positions match TRBD1. The CDR3 loop spans 15 amino acids. After removal of 0 bases from V and 4 bases from J, the junction contained 3 bases not matched to a gene. Germline values: CDR1 SGHTA, CDR2 FQGTGA. CDR3 nucleotide sequence: TGTGCCAGCAGCTTAACCGGGACAGCTAAAAACATTCAGTACTTC. This translates into CASSLTGTAKNIQYF.

The J gene is TRBJ2-1, the V gene TRBV4-2; D gene unclear. The CDR3 contains 15 residues. V was cut by 0 bases and J by 3 bases, with 9 bases left in between. The germline gives CDR1 LGHNA, CDR2 YNFKEQ. CDR3 sequence: CASSQEVASYNEQFF. CDR3 DNA: TGTGCCAGCAGCCAAGAGGTTGCGAGCTACAATGAGCAGTTCTTC.

V and J are TRBV28 and TRBJ1-2; D is ambiguous. The CDR3 spans 12 residues. The germline V gene has CDR1 MDHEN and CDR2 SYDVKM. The V gene lost 4 bases and the J gene lost 2 bases, with 5 bases spanning the gap. The CDR3: CASSSLNYGYTF. The CDR3 nucleotides are TGTGCCAGCAGTTCTCTAAACTATGGCTACACCTTC.

This chain joins TRBV30 and TRBJ1-1; D unclear. The germline gives CDR1 GTSNPN, CDR2 SVGIG (reference sequence). V was shortened by 2 bases and J by 7 bases, with 14 bases between the two germline ends. There are 13 residues in the CDR3. CDR3: CAWSPSTLVEAFF. DNA of the CDR3: TGTGCCTGGAGTCCTTCTACCCTGGTTGAAGCTTTCTTT.

This rearrangement joins TRBV2 to TRBJ2-1, with TRBD2 matching 9 bases. V lost 4 bases to trimming and J lost 9 bases; unmatched junction nucleotides: 13. The CDR3 spans 16 residues. The germline CDR1 and CDR2 sequences are SNHLY and FYNNEI. The CDR3 protein is CASSARREGRLGEQFF. In nucleotides, the CDR3 is TGTGCCAGCAGTGCACGGCGGGAGGGCCGGCTAGGTGAGCAGTTCTTC.

CDR3 bases: TGTGCCAGCAGAGACGGAATGGGCTACACCTTC. The encoded protein is CASRDGMGYTF. This chain connects TRBV6-5 to TRBJ1-2; no reliable D call. Germline values: CDR1 MNHEY, CDR2 SVGAGI. CDR3 length equals 11 residues. Trimming took 6 bases from V and 8 from J, leaving 10 bases between them.

This chain connects TRBV28 to TRBJ1-1; D is perhaps TRBD1 (6 bases). Per the germline V gene, CDR1 is MDHEN and CDR2 is SYDVKM. Trimming cost V 6 bases and J 2 bases, with 13 bases left between them. The CDR3 length is 14 residues. In nucleotides, the CDR3 is TGTGCCAGCAGCCCACAGGGACTAAACACTGAAGCTTTCTTT. As protein: CASSPQGLNTEAFF.

The chain combines TRBV27 with TRBJ1-5; maybe TRBD1 (5 bases). This CDR3 contains 15 residues. CDR1 is MNHEY and CDR2 is SMNVEV in the germline V gene (reference sequence). With 5 bases removed from V and 7 bases from J, the gap between germline ends came to 18 bases. For the CDR3, the DNA is TGTGCCAGCAGTCCCGGGGGAGCTTCCCGGCAGCCCCAGCATTTT. Protein sequence: CASSPGGASRQPQHF.

The chain has TRBV19 and TRBJ2-2; possibly TRBD1 for D (8 bases). V shed 10 bases and J shed 3 bases, with 15 bases lying between them. This CDR3 region has 14 residues. Germline values: CDR1 LNHDA, CDR2 SQIVND (reference sequence). DNA of the CDR3: TGTGCCACTAGGGGGGGACAGGACACCGGGGAGCTGTTTTTT. Protein sequence: CATRGGQDTGELFF.

The chain joins TRBV3-1 (or the pseudogene TRBV3-2) to TRBJ2-3; perhaps TRBD1 as D (5 bases). Germline CDR1 LGHDT, CDR2 YNNKEL (reference sequence). Trimming pared 6 bases from V and 8 bases from J, leaving 21 bases between. The CDR3 runs 15 residues. CDR3 coding DNA: TGTGCCAGCAGTACTTGGGGCGTAATCACAACTACGCAGTATTTT. Residues: CASSTWGVITTTQYF.